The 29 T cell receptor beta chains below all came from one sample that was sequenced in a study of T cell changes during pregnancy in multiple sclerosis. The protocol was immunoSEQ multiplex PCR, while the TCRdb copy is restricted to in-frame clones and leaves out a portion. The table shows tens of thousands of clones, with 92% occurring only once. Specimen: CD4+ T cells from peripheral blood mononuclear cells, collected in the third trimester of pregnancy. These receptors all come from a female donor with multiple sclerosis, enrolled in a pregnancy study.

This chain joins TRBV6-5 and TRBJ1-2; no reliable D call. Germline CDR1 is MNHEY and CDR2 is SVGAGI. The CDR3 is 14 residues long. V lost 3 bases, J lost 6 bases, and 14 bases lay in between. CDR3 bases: TGTGCCAGCAGTTATCGACCGGGAGTCGATGGCTACACCTTC. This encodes CASSYRPGVDGYTF.

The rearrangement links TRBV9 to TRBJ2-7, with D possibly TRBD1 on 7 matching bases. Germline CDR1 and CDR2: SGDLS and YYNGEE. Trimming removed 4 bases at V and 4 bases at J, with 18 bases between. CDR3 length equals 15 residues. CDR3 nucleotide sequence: TGTGCCAGCAGCACCCGTCAGGGGGGAAGGTACGAGCAGTACTTC. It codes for CASSTRQGGRYEQYF.

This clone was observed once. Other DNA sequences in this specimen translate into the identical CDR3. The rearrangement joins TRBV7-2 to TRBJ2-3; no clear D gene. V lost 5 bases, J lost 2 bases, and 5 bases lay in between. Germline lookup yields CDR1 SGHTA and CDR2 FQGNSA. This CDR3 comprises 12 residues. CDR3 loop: CASSPNTDTQYF. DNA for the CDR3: TGTGCCAGCAGCCCCAACACAGATACGCAGTATTTT.

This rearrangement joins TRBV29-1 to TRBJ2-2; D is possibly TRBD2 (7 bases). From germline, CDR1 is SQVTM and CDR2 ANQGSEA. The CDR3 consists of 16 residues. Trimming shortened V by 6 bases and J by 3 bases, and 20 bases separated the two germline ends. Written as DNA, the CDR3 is TGCAGCGTCGGGGGGCAGGGGCGATTGTACACCGGGGAGCTGTTTTTT. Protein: CSVGGQGRLYTGELFF.

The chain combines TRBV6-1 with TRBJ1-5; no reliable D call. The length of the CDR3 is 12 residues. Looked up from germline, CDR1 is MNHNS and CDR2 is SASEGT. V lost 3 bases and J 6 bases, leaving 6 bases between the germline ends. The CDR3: CASSESGQPQHF. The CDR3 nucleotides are TGTGCCAGCAGTGAGTCCGGTCAGCCCCAGCATTTT.

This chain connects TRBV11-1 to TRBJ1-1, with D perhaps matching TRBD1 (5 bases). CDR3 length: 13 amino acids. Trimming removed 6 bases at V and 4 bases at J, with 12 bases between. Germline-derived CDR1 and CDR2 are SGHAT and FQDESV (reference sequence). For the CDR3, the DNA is TGTGCCAGCAGTTCCTCACAGGTCACTGAAGCTTTCTTT. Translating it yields CASSSSQVTEAFF. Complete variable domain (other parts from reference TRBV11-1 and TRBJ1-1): EAEVAQSPRYKITEKSQAVAFWCDPISGHATLYWYRQILGQGPELLVQFQDESVVDDSQLPKDRFSAERLKGVDSTLKIQPAELGDSAMYLCASSSSQVTEAFFGQGTRLTVV.

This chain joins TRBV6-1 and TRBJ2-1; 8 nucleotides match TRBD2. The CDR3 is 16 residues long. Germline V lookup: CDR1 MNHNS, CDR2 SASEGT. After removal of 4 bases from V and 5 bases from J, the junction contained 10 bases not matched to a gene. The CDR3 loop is CASSGARGGLNNEQFF. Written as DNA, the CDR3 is TGTGCCAGCAGTGGGGCTCGGGGGGGCCTAAACAATGAGCAGTTCTTC.

The CDR3 protein is CASSSYQTGTPDTQYF. CDR3 DNA sequence: TGTGCCAGCAGCTCGTATCAGACAGGTACCCCAGATACGCAGTATTTT. The chain combines TRBV5-4 with TRBJ2-3, with TRBD1 as a possible D gene (6 bases). CDR1 is SGHNT, CDR2 YYREEE, per germline (reference sequence). The CDR3 has 16 amino acids. V was cut by 3 bases and J by 4 bases, with 18 bases left in between.

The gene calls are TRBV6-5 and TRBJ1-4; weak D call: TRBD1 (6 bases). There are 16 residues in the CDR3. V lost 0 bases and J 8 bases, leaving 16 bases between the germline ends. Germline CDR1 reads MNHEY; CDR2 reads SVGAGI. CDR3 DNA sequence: TGTGCCAGCAGTTACTCAGGCGATCCGAGGGGGGAAAAACTGTTTTTT. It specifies CASSYSGDPRGEKLFF.

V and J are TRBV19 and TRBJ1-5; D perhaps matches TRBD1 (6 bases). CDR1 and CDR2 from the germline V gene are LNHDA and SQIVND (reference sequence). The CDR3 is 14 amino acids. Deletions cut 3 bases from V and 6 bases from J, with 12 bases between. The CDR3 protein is CASSMRGLGQPQHF. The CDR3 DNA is TGTGCCAGTAGTATGCGGGGGCTCGGTCAGCCCCAGCATTTT. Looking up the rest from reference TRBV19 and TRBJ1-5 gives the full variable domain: DGGITQSPKYLFRKEGQNVTLSCEQNLNHDAMYWYRQDPGQGLRLIYYSQIVNDFQKGDIAEGYSVSREKKESFPLTVTSAQKNPTAFYLCASSMRGLGQPQHFGDGTRLSIL.

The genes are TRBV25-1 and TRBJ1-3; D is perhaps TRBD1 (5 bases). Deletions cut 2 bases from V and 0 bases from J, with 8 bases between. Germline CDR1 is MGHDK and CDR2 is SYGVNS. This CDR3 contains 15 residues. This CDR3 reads CASSEQGSSGNTIYF. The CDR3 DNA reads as TGTGCCAGCAGTGAACAGGGTTCCTCTGGAAACACCATATATTTT. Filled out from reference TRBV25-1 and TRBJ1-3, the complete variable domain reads EADIYQTPRYLVIGTGKKITLECSQTMGHDKMYWYQQDPGMELHLIHYSYGVNSTEKGDLSSESTVSRIRTEHFPLTLESARPSHTSQYLCASSEQGSSGNTIYFGEGSWLTVV.

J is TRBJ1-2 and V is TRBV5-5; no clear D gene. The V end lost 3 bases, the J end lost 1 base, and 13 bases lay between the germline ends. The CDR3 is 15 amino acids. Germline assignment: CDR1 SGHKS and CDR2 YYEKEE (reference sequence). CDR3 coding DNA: TGTGCCAGCAGCTCGAGGGCTTCGAATAACTATGGCTACACCTTC. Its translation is CASSSRASNNYGYTF.

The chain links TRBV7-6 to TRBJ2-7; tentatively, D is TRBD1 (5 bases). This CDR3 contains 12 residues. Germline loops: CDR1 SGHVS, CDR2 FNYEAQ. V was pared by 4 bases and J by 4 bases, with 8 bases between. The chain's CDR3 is CASSSNRYEQYF. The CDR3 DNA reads TGTGCCAGCAGCTCAAACAGGTACGAGCAGTACTTC.

CDR3: CANTDRESSPLHF. As DNA, the CDR3 is TGTGCCAACACCGACAGGGAAAGTTCACCCCTCCACTTT. The J gene is TRBJ1-6, the V gene TRBV2; 7 nucleotides match TRBD1. The V gene end was trimmed by 10 bases and the J gene end by 9 bases; junction bases not matched to a gene: 9. Germline V gene data show CDR1 as SNHLY and CDR2 as FYNNEI. This CDR3 is 13 amino acids long. Full variable domain (missing parts from reference TRBV2 and TRBJ1-6): EPEVTQTPSHQVTQMGQEVILRCVPISNHLYFYWYRQILGQKVEFLVSFYNNEISEKSEIFDDQFSVERPDGSNFTLKIRSTKLEDSAMYFCANTDRESSPLHFGNGTRLTVT.

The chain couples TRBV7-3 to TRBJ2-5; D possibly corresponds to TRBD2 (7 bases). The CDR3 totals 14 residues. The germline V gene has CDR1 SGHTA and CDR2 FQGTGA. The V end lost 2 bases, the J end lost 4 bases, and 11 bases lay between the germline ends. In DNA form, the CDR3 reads TGTGCCAGCAGCTTAGCTGGGGGGGCAGAGACCCAGTACTTC. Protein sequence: CASSLAGGAETQYF.

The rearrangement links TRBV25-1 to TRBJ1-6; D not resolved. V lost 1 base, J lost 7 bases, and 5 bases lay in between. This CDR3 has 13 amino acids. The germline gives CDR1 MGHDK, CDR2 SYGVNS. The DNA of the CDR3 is TGTGCCAGCAGTGAATTGCAGAATTCACCCCTCCACTTT. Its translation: CASSELQNSPLHF.

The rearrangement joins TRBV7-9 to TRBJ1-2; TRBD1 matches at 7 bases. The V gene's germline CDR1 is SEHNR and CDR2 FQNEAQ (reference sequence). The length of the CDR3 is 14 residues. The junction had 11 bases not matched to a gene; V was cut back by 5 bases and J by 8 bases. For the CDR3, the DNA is TGTGCCAGCAGCACCTCAGGGGGTAAGCGCGGCTACACCTTC. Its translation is CASSTSGGKRGYTF.

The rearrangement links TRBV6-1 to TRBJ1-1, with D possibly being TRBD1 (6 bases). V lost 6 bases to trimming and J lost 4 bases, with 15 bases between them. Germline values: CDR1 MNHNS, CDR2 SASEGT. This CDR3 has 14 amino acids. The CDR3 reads CASRARVGGTEAFF. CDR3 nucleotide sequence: TGTGCCAGCAGGGCCCGGGTAGGGGGCACTGAAGCTTTCTTT.

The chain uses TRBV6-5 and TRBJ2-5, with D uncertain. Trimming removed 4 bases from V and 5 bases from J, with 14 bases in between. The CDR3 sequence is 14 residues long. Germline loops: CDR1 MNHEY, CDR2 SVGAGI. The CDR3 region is CASSSILTGETQYF. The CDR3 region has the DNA TGTGCCAGCAGTTCCATCCTTACCGGGGAGACCCAGTACTTC.

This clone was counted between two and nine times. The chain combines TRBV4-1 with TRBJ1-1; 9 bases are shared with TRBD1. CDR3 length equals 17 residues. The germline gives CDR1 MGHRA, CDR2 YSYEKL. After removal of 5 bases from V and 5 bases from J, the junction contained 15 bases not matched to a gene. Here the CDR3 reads CASSTHPDRGGRTEAFF. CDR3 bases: TGCGCCAGCAGCACCCACCCGGACAGGGGAGGGAGGACTGAAGCTTTCTTT.

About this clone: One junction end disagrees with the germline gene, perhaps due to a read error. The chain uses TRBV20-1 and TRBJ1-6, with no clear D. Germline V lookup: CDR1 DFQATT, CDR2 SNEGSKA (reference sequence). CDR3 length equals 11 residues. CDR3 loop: CSARDEGGESF. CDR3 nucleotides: TGCAGTGCTAGAGATGAAGGCGGCGAGTCCTTT.

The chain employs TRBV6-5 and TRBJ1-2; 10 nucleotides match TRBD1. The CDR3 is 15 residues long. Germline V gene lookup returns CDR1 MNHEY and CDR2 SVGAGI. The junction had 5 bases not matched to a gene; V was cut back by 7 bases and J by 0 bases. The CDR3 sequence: CASTDRGRANYGYTF. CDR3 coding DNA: TGTGCCAGCACCGACAGGGGGCGGGCTAACTATGGCTACACCTTC.

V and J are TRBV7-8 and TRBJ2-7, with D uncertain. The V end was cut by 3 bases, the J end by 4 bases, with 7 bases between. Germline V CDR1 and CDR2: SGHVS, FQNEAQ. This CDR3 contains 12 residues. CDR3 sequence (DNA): TGTGCCAGCAGCTTGACTCGATACGAGCAGTACTTC. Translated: CASSLTRYEQYF. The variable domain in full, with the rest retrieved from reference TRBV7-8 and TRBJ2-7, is GAGVSQSPRYKVAKRGQDVALRCDPISGHVSLFWYQQALGQGPEFLTYFQNEAQLDKSGLPSDRFFAERPEGSVSTLKIQRTQQEDSAVYLCASSLTRYEQYFGPGTRLTVT.

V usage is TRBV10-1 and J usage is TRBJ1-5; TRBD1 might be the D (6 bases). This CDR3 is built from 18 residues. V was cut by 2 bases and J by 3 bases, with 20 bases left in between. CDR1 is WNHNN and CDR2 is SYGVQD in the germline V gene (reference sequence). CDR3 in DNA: TGCGCCAGCAGTGAGGTGGCCAGGGGTATAACGGCCAATCAGCCCCAGCATTTT. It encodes CASSEVARGITANQPQHF.

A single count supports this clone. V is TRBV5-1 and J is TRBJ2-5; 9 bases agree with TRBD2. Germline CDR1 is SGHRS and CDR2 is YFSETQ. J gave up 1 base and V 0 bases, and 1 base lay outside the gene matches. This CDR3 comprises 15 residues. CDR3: CASSLELAGQETQYF. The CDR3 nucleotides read TGCGCCAGCAGCTTGGAACTAGCGGGCCAAGAGACCCAGTACTTC.

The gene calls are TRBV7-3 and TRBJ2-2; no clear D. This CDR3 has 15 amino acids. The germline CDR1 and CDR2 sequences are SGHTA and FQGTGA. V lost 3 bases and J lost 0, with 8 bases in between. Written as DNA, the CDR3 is TGTGCCAGCAGCTTGAGGATGGCGAACACCGGGGAGCTGTTTTTT. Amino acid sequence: CASSLRMANTGELFF.

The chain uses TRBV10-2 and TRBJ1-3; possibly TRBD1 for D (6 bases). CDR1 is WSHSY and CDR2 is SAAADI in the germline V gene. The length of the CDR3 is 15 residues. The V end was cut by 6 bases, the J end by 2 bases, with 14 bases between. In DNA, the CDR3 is TGCGCCAGCAGCAGGCAGGGGAATGCTGGAAACACCATATATTTT. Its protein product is CASSRQGNAGNTIYF.

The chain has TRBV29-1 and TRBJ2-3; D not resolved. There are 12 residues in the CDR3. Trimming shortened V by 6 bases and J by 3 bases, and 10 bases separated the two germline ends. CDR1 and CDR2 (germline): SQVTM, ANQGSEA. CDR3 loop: CSVSEVTDTQYF. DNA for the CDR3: TGCAGCGTCTCAGAGGTTACAGATACGCAGTATTTT.

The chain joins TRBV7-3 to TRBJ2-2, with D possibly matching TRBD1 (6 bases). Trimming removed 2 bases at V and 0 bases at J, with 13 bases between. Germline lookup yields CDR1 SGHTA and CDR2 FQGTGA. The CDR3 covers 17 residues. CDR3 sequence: CASSLLSWTANTGELFF. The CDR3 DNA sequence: TGTGCCAGCAGCTTATTGTCGTGGACAGCGAACACCGGGGAGCTGTTTTTT.